A selection of T cell receptor beta chains follows, all from one sample in a study of control samples from healthy donors and cancer patients. Some clones are missing from TCRdb's copy, which holds only in-frame ones; the method was immunoSEQ multiplex PCR. Among under 200,000 clones listed, around 96% were seen once. Input material: blood. These receptors all come from a woman aged 25-40 years in good health. The CDR3 runs from the conserved cysteine through the conserved F or W. The order of the fields is clone size, J gene, V gene, D gene, CDR3 length, CDR3 protein, CDR3 DNA. The D gene is left open where the match is weak. Clone size appears in some rows only: once, few, many, or a class for an expanded clone.

clone_size: once
j_call: TRBJ2-1
v_call: TRBV5-8
d_call: NA
cdr3_length: 13
cdr3_aa: CASSLSGGPEQFF
cdr3_nt: TGTGCCAGCAGCTTGTCCGGGGGGCCGGAGCAGTTCTTC

clone_size: NA
j_call: TRBJ1-2
v_call: TRBV28
d_call: NA
cdr3_length: 15
cdr3_aa: CASSPVGILNYGYTF
cdr3_nt: TGTGCCAGCAGTCCCGTGGGGATCTTAAACTATGGCTACACCTTC

clone_size: NA
j_call: TRBJ2-7
v_call: TRBV10-1
d_call: NA
cdr3_length: 13
cdr3_aa: CASSDSPTYEQYF
cdr3_nt: TGCGCCAGCAGTGACAGCCCAACCTACGAGCAGTACTTC

clone_size: NA
j_call: TRBJ2-1
v_call: TRBV20-1
d_call: NA
cdr3_length: 11
cdr3_aa: CSPRGGNEQFF
cdr3_nt: TGCAGTCCGAGGGGTGGTAATGAGCAGTTCTTC

clone_size: NA
j_call: TRBJ1-2
v_call: TRBV7-3
d_call: TRBD1
cdr3_length: 11
cdr3_aa: CASSSGGGYTF
cdr3_nt: TGTGCCAGCAGCTCAGGGGGTGGCTACACCTTC

clone_size: NA
j_call: TRBJ1-4
v_call: TRBV27
d_call: NA
cdr3_length: 17
cdr3_aa: CASGSYARGAANEKLFF
cdr3_nt: TGTGCCAGCGGATCATACGCTCGGGGCGCAGCTAATGAAAAACTGTTTTTT

clone_size: NA
j_call: TRBJ1-1
v_call: TRBV10-3
d_call: TRBD1
cdr3_length: 15
cdr3_aa: CAISEGQGVATEAFF
cdr3_nt: TGTGCCATCAGTGAGGGGCAGGGGGTGGCCACTGAAGCTTTCTTT

clone_size: NA
j_call: TRBJ2-7
v_call: TRBV6-6
d_call: TRBD1
cdr3_length: 15
cdr3_aa: CASSRQGIASYEQYF
cdr3_nt: TGTGCCAGCAGTAGACAGGGAATCGCCTCCTACGAGCAGTACTTC

clone_size: NA
j_call: TRBJ2-1
v_call: TRBV12-3/TRBV12-4
d_call: TRBD1
cdr3_length: 12
cdr3_aa: CASSSRGNEQFF
cdr3_nt: TGTGCCAGCAGTTCCAGGGGGAATGAGCAGTTCTTC

clone_size: NA
j_call: TRBJ2-5
v_call: TRBV6-5
d_call: TRBD2
cdr3_length: 16
cdr3_aa: CASSYGTSGGKETQYF
cdr3_nt: TGTGCCAGCAGTTACGGGACTAGCGGGGGAAAAGAGACCCAGTACTTC

clone_size: NA
j_call: TRBJ1-2
v_call: TRBV10-3
d_call: NA
cdr3_length: 16
cdr3_aa: CAISDPGVVGIYGYTF
cdr3_nt: TGTGCCATCAGTGACCCCGGGGTAGTCGGGATCTATGGCTACACCTTC

clone_size: NA
j_call: TRBJ2-5
v_call: TRBV7-9
d_call: TRBD2
cdr3_length: 16
cdr3_aa: CASSETSGRGQETQYF
cdr3_nt: TGTGCCAGCAGCGAAACTAGCGGGAGGGGTCAAGAGACCCAGTACTTC

clone_size: NA
j_call: TRBJ1-1
v_call: TRBV19
d_call: NA
cdr3_length: 16
cdr3_aa: CASMKNPPGPNTEAFF
cdr3_nt: TGTGCCAGCATGAAAAACCCCCCGGGGCCCAACACTGAAGCTTTCTTT

clone_size: NA
j_call: TRBJ2-7
v_call: TRBV6-5
d_call: NA
cdr3_length: 15
cdr3_aa: CASSYAQGDFYEQYF
cdr3_nt: TGTGCCAGCAGTTACGCCCAGGGGGACTTCTACGAGCAGTACTTC

clone_size: NA
j_call: TRBJ2-5
v_call: TRBV12-3/TRBV12-4
d_call: TRBD1
cdr3_length: 13
cdr3_aa: CASSWTGLETQYF
cdr3_nt: TGTGCCAGCAGTTGGACAGGGTTGGAGACCCAGTACTTC

clone_size: NA
j_call: TRBJ2-2
v_call: TRBV2
d_call: NA
cdr3_length: 13
cdr3_aa: CASKQQHTGELFF
cdr3_nt: TGTGCCAGCAAGCAGCAGCACACCGGGGAGCTGTTTTTT

clone_size: NA
j_call: TRBJ1-2
v_call: TRBV27
d_call: NA
cdr3_length: 16
cdr3_aa: CASSPLRQGRNYGYTF
cdr3_nt: TGTGCCAGCAGTCCCCTAAGGCAGGGAAGAAACTATGGCTACACCTTC

clone_size: NA
j_call: TRBJ1-5
v_call: TRBV19
d_call: TRBD1
cdr3_length: 16
cdr3_aa: CASKRTGDYSNQPQHF
cdr3_nt: TGTGCCAGTAAAAGGACAGGGGATTATAGCAATCAGCCCCAGCATTTT

clone_size: NA
j_call: TRBJ1-1
v_call: TRBV6-4
d_call: NA
cdr3_length: 11
cdr3_aa: CASSDGGVAFF
cdr3_nt: TGTGCCAGCAGTGACGGGGGGGTGGCTTTCTTT

clone_size: NA
j_call: TRBJ2-1
v_call: TRBV29-1
d_call: NA
cdr3_length: 13
cdr3_aa: CSPRPYRSDEQFF
cdr3_nt: TGCAGCCCGCGGCCCTACAGGTCCGATGAGCAGTTCTTC

clone_size: once
j_call: TRBJ2-1
v_call: TRBV10-1
d_call: NA
cdr3_length: 16
cdr3_aa: CASSEGTAGTRNEQFF
cdr3_nt: TGCGCCAGCAGTGAGGGGACAGCCGGGACTAGGAATGAGCAGTTCTTC

clone_size: NA
j_call: TRBJ2-6
v_call: TRBV10-3
d_call: NA
cdr3_length: 14
cdr3_aa: CAISEGSGANVLTF
cdr3_nt: TGTGCCATCAGTGAGGGATCTGGGGCCAACGTCCTGACTTTC

clone_size: NA
j_call: TRBJ1-2
v_call: TRBV16
d_call: TRBD1
cdr3_length: 16
cdr3_aa: CASSQRQGTANYGYTF
cdr3_nt: TGTGCCAGCAGCCAAAGACAGGGGACCGCTAACTATGGCTACACCTTC

clone_size: NA
j_call: TRBJ2-1
v_call: TRBV19
d_call: NA
cdr3_length: 12
cdr3_aa: CASSIRGNEQFF
cdr3_nt: TGTGCCAGTAGTATACGGGGCAATGAGCAGTTCTTC

clone_size: NA
j_call: TRBJ2-1
v_call: TRBV14
d_call: TRBD1
cdr3_length: 14
cdr3_aa: CASRPTGATNEQFF
cdr3_nt: TGTGCCAGCAGACCAACAGGGGCGACCAATGAGCAGTTCTTC

clone_size: NA
j_call: TRBJ1-1
v_call: TRBV19
d_call: NA
cdr3_length: 13
cdr3_aa: CASTQRGITEAFF
cdr3_nt: TGTGCCAGTACCCAAAGGGGGATCACTGAAGCTTTCTTT

clone_size: NA
j_call: TRBJ2-7
v_call: TRBV6-1
d_call: TRBD2
cdr3_length: 12
cdr3_aa: CASSGLVYEQYF
cdr3_nt: TGTGCCAGCTCGGGACTAGTCTACGAGCAGTACTTC

clone_size: NA
j_call: TRBJ1-1
v_call: TRBV7-8
d_call: NA
cdr3_length: 15
cdr3_aa: CASSLVAASDTEAFF
cdr3_nt: TGTGCCAGCAGCTTAGTCGCAGCGTCGGACACTGAAGCTTTCTTT

clone_size: NA
j_call: TRBJ1-2
v_call: TRBV30
d_call: NA
cdr3_length: 13
cdr3_aa: CAWSGGINYGYTF
cdr3_nt: TGTGCCTGGTCAGGTGGAATTAACTATGGCTACACCTTC

clone_size: NA
j_call: TRBJ2-2
v_call: TRBV2
d_call: NA
cdr3_length: 15
cdr3_aa: CASSLMGLNTGELFF
cdr3_nt: TGTGCCAGCAGTCTTATGGGGTTGAACACCGGGGAGCTGTTTTTT

clone_size: NA
j_call: TRBJ1-1
v_call: TRBV7-2
d_call: NA
cdr3_length: 14
cdr3_aa: CASSTQGRHTEAFF
cdr3_nt: TGTGCCAGCAGCACCCAGGGCCGGCACACTGAAGCTTTCTTT

clone_size: NA
j_call: TRBJ2-1
v_call: TRBV29-1
d_call: NA
cdr3_length: 13
cdr3_aa: CSYAAAGYNEQFF
cdr3_nt: TGCAGCTATGCGGCAGCGGGCTACAATGAGCAGTTCTTC

clone_size: NA
j_call: TRBJ1-5
v_call: TRBV11-2
d_call: NA
cdr3_length: 15
cdr3_aa: CASSTATSSNQPQHF
cdr3_nt: TGTGCCAGCAGCACGGCCACCTCCTCCAATCAGCCCCAGCATTTT

clone_size: NA
j_call: TRBJ1-2
v_call: TRBV15
d_call: NA
cdr3_length: 15
cdr3_aa: CATSRDLTVYYGYTF
cdr3_nt: TGTGCCACCAGCAGAGATCTCACAGTTTACTATGGCTACACCTTC

clone_size: few
j_call: TRBJ1-5
v_call: TRBV14
d_call: NA
cdr3_length: 13
cdr3_aa: CASSQGGNQPQHF
cdr3_nt: TGTGCCAGCAGCCAAGGCGGCAATCAGCCCCAGCATTTT

clone_size: NA
j_call: TRBJ1-3
v_call: TRBV7-8
d_call: NA
cdr3_length: 17
cdr3_aa: CASSPQRALFPGNTIYF
cdr3_nt: TGTGCCAGCAGCCCACAGCGGGCGCTCTTTCCTGGAAACACCATATATTTT

clone_size: once
j_call: TRBJ2-1
v_call: TRBV6-6
d_call: NA
cdr3_length: 16
cdr3_aa: CASSDRGRVAYNEQFF
cdr3_nt: TGTGCCAGCAGCGACCGGGGCAGGGTCGCCTACAATGAGCAGTTCTTC

clone_size: NA
j_call: TRBJ2-1
v_call: TRBV30
d_call: TRBD2
cdr3_length: 15
cdr3_aa: CAWRASGDSYNEQFF
cdr3_nt: TGTGCCTGGAGAGCTAGCGGGGACTCCTACAATGAGCAGTTCTTC

clone_size: NA
j_call: TRBJ2-2
v_call: TRBV28
d_call: NA
cdr3_length: 14
cdr3_aa: CASSLSGPTGELFF
cdr3_nt: TGTGCCAGCAGTTTATCGGGGCCGACGGGGGAGCTGTTTTTT

clone_size: NA
j_call: TRBJ1-5
v_call: TRBV7-8
d_call: NA
cdr3_length: 14
cdr3_aa: CASSLVQGNQPQHF
cdr3_nt: TGTGCCAGCAGCTTAGTCCAGGGGAATCAGCCCCAGCATTTT

clone_size: few
j_call: TRBJ1-5
v_call: TRBV7-9
d_call: TRBD1
cdr3_length: 16
cdr3_aa: CASSLGTGGGNQPQHF
cdr3_nt: TGTGCCAGCAGCCTAGGGACAGGGGGTGGCAATCAGCCCCAGCATTTT

clone_size: NA
j_call: TRBJ1-1
v_call: TRBV2
d_call: NA
cdr3_length: 14
cdr3_aa: CASSDRGVNTEAFF
cdr3_nt: TGTGCCAGCAGTGATCGGGGAGTGAACACTGAAGCTTTCTTT

clone_size: NA
j_call: TRBJ1-1
v_call: TRBV7-6
d_call: NA
cdr3_length: 16
cdr3_aa: CASSLVVAVSATEAFF
cdr3_nt: TGTGCCAGCAGCTTAGTCGTAGCGGTCTCGGCCACTGAAGCTTTCTTT

clone_size: NA
j_call: TRBJ2-1
v_call: TRBV2
d_call: NA
cdr3_length: 14
cdr3_aa: CASNSRGSYNEQFF
cdr3_nt: TGTGCCAGCAACAGTCGGGGGTCCTACAATGAGCAGTTCTTC

clone_size: NA
j_call: TRBJ1-1
v_call: TRBV5-1
d_call: NA
cdr3_length: 15
cdr3_aa: CASSLSLGTNTEAFF
cdr3_nt: TGCGCCAGCAGCTTGTCGCTCGGTACGAACACTGAAGCTTTCTTT

clone_size: NA
j_call: TRBJ2-2
v_call: TRBV11-2
d_call: NA
cdr3_length: 15
cdr3_aa: CASSLGDYDTGELFF
cdr3_nt: TGTGCCAGCAGCTTAGGGGATTACGACACCGGGGAGCTGTTTTTT

clone_size: NA
j_call: TRBJ2-1
v_call: TRBV5-5
d_call: NA
cdr3_length: 16
cdr3_aa: CASSLAGVSSYNEQFF
cdr3_nt: TGTGCCAGCAGCTTGGCAGGGGTGTCCTCATACAATGAGCAGTTCTTC

clone_size: NA
j_call: TRBJ2-1
v_call: TRBV7-2
d_call: TRBD1
cdr3_length: 13
cdr3_aa: CASSRTGYNEQFF
cdr3_nt: TGTGCCAGCAGCAGGACAGGGTACAATGAGCAGTTCTTC

clone_size: NA
j_call: TRBJ1-2
v_call: TRBV9
d_call: NA
cdr3_length: 14
cdr3_aa: CASSVWGEQYGYTF
cdr3_nt: TGTGCCAGCAGCGTTTGGGGGGAACAGTATGGCTACACCTTC

clone_size: NA
j_call: TRBJ1-1
v_call: TRBV29-1
d_call: NA
cdr3_length: 13
cdr3_aa: CSVVVDSYTEAFF
cdr3_nt: TGCAGCGTTGTTGTAGATAGCTACACTGAAGCTTTCTTT

clone_size: NA
j_call: TRBJ1-6
v_call: TRBV6-5
d_call: NA
cdr3_length: 14
cdr3_aa: CASSLAWGNSPLHF
cdr3_nt: TGTGCCAGCAGTCTGGCGTGGGGTAATTCACCCCTCCACTTT

clone_size: NA
j_call: TRBJ2-5
v_call: TRBV7-7
d_call: TRBD2
cdr3_length: 15
cdr3_aa: CASSPGLAGAETQYF
cdr3_nt: TGTGCTAGCAGCCCCGGACTAGCGGGAGCAGAGACCCAGTACTTC

clone_size: few
j_call: TRBJ2-7
v_call: TRBV4-2
d_call: NA
cdr3_length: 13
cdr3_aa: CASSEPGAYEQYF
cdr3_nt: TGTGCCAGCAGCGAACCGGGAGCCTACGAGCAGTACTTC

clone_size: NA
j_call: TRBJ1-6
v_call: TRBV7-9
d_call: TRBD1
cdr3_length: 14
cdr3_aa: CASRAGTAVSPLHF
cdr3_nt: TGCGCCAGCAGAGCCGGGACAGCAGTCTCACCCCTCCACTTT

clone_size: NA
j_call: TRBJ1-3
v_call: TRBV9
d_call: NA
cdr3_length: 16
cdr3_aa: CASNPEGEGSGNTIYF
cdr3_nt: TGTGCCAGCAACCCCGAGGGTGAGGGATCCGGAAACACCATATATTTT

clone_size: few
j_call: TRBJ2-2
v_call: TRBV10-3
d_call: NA
cdr3_length: 14
cdr3_aa: CAISEQRNSGELFF
cdr3_nt: TGTGCCATCAGTGAGCAGAGAAACTCCGGGGAGCTGTTTTTT

clone_size: NA
j_call: TRBJ2-2
v_call: TRBV11-3
d_call: TRBD2
cdr3_length: 17
cdr3_aa: CASSLVIAGANTGELFF
cdr3_nt: TGTGCCAGCAGCTTAGTCATTGCGGGGGCGAACACCGGGGAGCTGTTTTTT